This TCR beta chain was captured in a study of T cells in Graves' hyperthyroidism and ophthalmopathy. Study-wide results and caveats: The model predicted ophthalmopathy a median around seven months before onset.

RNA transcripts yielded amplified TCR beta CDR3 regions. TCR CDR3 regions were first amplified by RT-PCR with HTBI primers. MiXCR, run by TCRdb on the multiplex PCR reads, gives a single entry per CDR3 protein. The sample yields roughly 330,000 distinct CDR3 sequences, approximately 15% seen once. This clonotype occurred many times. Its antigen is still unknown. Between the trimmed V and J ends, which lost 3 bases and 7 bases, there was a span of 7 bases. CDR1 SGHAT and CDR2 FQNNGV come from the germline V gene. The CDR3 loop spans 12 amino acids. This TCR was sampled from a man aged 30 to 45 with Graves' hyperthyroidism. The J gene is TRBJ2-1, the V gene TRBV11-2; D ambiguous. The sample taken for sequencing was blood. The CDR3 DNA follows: TGTGCCAGCAGCTTGGGGTGGAATGAGCAGTTCTTC. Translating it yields CASSLGWNEQFF.